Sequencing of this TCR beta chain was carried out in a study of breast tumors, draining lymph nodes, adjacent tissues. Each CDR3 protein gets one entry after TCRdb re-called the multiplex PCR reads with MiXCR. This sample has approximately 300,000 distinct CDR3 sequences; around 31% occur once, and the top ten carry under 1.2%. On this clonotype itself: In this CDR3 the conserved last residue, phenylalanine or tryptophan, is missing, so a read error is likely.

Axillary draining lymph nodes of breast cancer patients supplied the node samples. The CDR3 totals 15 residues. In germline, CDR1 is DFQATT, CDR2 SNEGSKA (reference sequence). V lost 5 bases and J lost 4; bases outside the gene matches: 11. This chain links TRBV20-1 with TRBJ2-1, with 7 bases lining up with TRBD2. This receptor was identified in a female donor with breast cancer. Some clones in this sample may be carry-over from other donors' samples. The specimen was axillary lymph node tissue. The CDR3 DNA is TGCAGTGCTGGTCCCGCTAGCGGCCTTTACAATGAGCAGTTCCTC. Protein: CSAGPASGLYNEQFL.